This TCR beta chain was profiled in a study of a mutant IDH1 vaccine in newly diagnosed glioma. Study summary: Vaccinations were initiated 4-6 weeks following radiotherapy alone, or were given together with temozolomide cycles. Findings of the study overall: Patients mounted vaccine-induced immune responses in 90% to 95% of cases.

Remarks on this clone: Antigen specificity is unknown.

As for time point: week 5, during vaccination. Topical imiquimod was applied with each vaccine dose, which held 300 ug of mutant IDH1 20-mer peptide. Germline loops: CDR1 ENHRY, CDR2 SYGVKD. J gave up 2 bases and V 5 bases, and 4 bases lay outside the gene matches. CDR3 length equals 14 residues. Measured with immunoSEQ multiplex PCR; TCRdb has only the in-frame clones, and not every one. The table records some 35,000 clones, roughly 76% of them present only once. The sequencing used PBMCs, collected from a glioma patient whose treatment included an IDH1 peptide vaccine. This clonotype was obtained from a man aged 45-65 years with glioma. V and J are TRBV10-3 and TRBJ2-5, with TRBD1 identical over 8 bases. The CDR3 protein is CAISKGQEQETQYF. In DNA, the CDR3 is TGTGCCATCAGTAAGGGACAGGAACAAGAGACCCAGTACTTC.